This T cell receptor (beta chain) emerged from a study of cytomegalovirus exposure and HLA in healthy donors. Study-level background: Genotyping of 430 or so donors showed that around 86% belonged to the Caucasian-associated ancestry cluster.

PCR amplification relied on 60 Vbeta primers (plus 13 Jbeta primers). Measured with immunoSEQ multiplex PCR; TCRdb has only the in-frame clones, and not every one. This sample's table has approximately 38,000 clones. Germline V gene data show CDR1 as GTSNPN and CDR2 as SVGIG (reference sequence). The CDR3 length is 13 residues. V lost 3 bases to trimming and J lost 2 bases, with 9 bases between them. In regard to this clone: Antigen unknown.

Findings and limits, study-wide: HLA allele associations emerged for 17,000 or so TCR beta sequences in a later analysis, at 0.05 false discovery rate.

The sample taken for sequencing was PBMCs. The V and J genes are TRBV30 and TRBJ2-3; the D gene is possibly TRBD2 (6 bases). The source is a man aged 35 to 55 in good health and CMV-seropositive. The CDR3 bases are TGTGCCTGGAGGGGACTCTCCACAGATACGCAGTATTTT. Protein sequence: CAWRGLSTDTQYF.